This TCR beta chain emerged from a study of shared clonotypes between healthy human individuals. Naive CD8 cells comprised CD45RO-negative, CCR7-positively selected cells, excluding terminally differentiated effector memory CD45RA+ cells. Only in-frame clones appear in the TCRdb table, and some are missing; sequencing was by immunoSEQ multiplex PCR. The sample gives some 2.1 million clones, 93% of which show up once; more than 1.5% is in the top ten. Germline CDR1 reads SGHTA; CDR2 reads FQGNSA. V lost 1 base and J 5 bases, leaving 6 bases between the germline ends. This CDR3 spans 12 amino acids. The V call is TRBV7-2, the J call TRBJ2-7; no firm D call. The receptor was isolated from a young man in good health. Some clones in this sample may be carry-over from other donors' samples. Sequenced: naive CD8+ T cells from PBMCs. CDR3 bases: TGTGCCAGCAGCTTAGTAATCCACGAGCAGTACTTC. Amino acids: CASSLVIHEQYF.